This record looks at one T cell receptor beta chain sequence and its context. This clonotype was seen more than once but under ten times. This receptor's antigen is unknown. Base qualities were left out, and no much larger clone turns up one base away. This specimen comes from a study of T-cell memory formation after mild COVID-19 (dated by TCRdb to the early 2020s). Study-level background: Most TCR sequence clusters were specific to one of the two donors. The cohort comprised two young, previously healthy adult volunteers, one female and one male. In two donors, T-cell clones that expanded and contracted after mild COVID-19 were followed by sequencing TCRalpha and TCRbeta repertoires longitudinally. The paper as a whole reports these results and caveats: The detection of some responding clones in pre-infection memory suggests that pre-existing cross-reactive memory T cells joined the SARS-CoV-2 response. SARS-CoV-2 specificity was not confirmed for the second-wave clones peaking on day 37. Contracting CD4+ clones appeared mostly in the CM and EM memory subsets, whereas CD8+ clones were enriched in EMRA. The study included only a couple of mild cases, and larger cohorts that include severe cases with pre-infection samples were judged to be necessary. From day 15 to 85, contracting clones showed balanced CD4/CD8 phenotypes, whereas a second wave of clones that expanded from day 15 to 37 leaned towards CD4+.

Reads for this sample came from an Illumina NovaSeq 6000. Using 5'RACE with constant-segment primers, TCRalpha and TCRbeta cDNA libraries were constructed, with sample barcodes and unique molecular identifiers added in the process. Trizol reagent was used to extract RNA from every sample. Library amplification was performed in two PCR steps, and a second sample barcode and Illumina TruSeq adapters were introduced in the second step. Sequencing of libraries was performed on an Illumina NovaSeq with 2 x 150 bp paired-end reads. On the study's bioinformatics: With migec v1.2.7, reads were demultiplexed and then collapsed into UMI-guided consensus sequences. Using mixcr v2.1.11, UMI consensuses were aligned to TRA and TRB V and J templates and then assembled into clonotypes. Clonotypes were classified as expanded or contracted when called significant by both edgeR and NoisET, with noise models trained on biological replicates. edgeR calls used a false discovery rate-adjusted p below 0.01 and a log2 fold-change threshold of 1. PCA with hierarchical clustering of max-normalized trajectories of the 1000 most abundant clonotypes was used as exploratory dynamics analysis. Each responding clone was given a CD4 or CD8 phenotype based on the CD4+ and CD8+ repertoires, which had been sequenced separately. Clones were called with MiXCR by TCRdb after fastp trimmed the public reads at Q25, and only in-frame beta chains were retained. Rows matching on CDR3 protein sequence are summarized as one entry with the most common DNA and genes. The V and J calls come from TCRdb's annotation, not from the publication. The sample has 580,000 or so distinct CDR3 sequences on record, approximately 15% of them singletons. Around 7.8% of the sample lies in the top ten.

In the germline V gene, CDR1 corresponds to SGHTA and CDR2 to FQGTGA. Compared with germline, V lacks 0 bases and J lacks 1 base; bases without a gene match: 5. The CDR3 numbers 18 residues from cysteine through phenylalanine. Kept here is only the CDR3 DNA, which spans 54 bases and is read in frame from base 1. PBMCs were isolated by Ficoll-Paque density gradient centrifugation. This sequence was found in an adult woman who had mild COVID-19 (a few samples of this study predate the infection). The sample titles of this study are shuffled in the database, so cell type and time point are left out; the donor was told from shared clones. Input material: PBMCs or a T cell subset sorted from them (not recorded which). The chain joins TRBV7-3 to TRBJ2-2; TRBD2 lines up with 10 middle nucleotides. For the CDR3, the sequence is CASSLTVAGGLNTGELFF. DNA sequence: TGTGCCAGCAGCTTAACAGTAGCGGGGGGCCTGAACACCGGGGAGCTGTTTTTT.